This T cell receptor beta chain was recorded in a study of regulatory T cells in long-lasting Graves disease. Investigators prepared the TCR beta libraries by applying iRepertoire HTBI primers and Arm-PCR of CDR3 regions. TCRdb passed the multiplex PCR reads through MiXCR, listing each CDR3 protein once. Of fewer than 550,000 distinct CDR3 sequences listed, about 16% are singletons. Time point described: newly diagnosed GD, antithyroid drugs for less than 3 months. There was RNA extracted from PBMCs, and the TCR library was made from it. In its sample, this clonotype was seen many times. The junction and the germline gene differ at one end; a read error may be behind it. The length of the CDR3 is 12 residues. These same data were also listed under a study on T cells in Graves' hyperthyroidism and ophthalmopathy.

V gene TRBV12-3 or TRBV12-4 combines with J gene TRBJ1-2; D unresolved. The clonotype originates from a woman aged 35-65 years with Graves disease. Sequencing used peripheral blood mononuclear cells (PBMCs), obtained at new diagnosis, from a patient treated with antithyroid drugs. CDR3 sequence: CASSFFAPSLAF. In nucleotides, the CDR3 is TGTGCCAGCAGTTTTTTCGCTCCCTCTTTGGCCTTC.